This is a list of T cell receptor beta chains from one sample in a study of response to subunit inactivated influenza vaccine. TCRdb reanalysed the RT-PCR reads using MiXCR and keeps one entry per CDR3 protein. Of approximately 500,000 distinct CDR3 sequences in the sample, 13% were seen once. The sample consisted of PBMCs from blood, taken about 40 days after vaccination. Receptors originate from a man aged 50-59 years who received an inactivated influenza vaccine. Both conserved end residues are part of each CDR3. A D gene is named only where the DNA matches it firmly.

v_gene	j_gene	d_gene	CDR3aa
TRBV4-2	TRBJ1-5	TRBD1	CASSQAGQGGEQPQHF
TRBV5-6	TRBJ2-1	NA	CASSFKRAGVLNEQFF
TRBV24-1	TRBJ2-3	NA	CATSDVRSFASTDTQYF
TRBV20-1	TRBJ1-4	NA	CSARDLQDRNEKLFF
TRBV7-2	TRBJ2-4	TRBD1	CASSLQDRPNIQYF
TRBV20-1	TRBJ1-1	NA	CSATDVRGTEAFF
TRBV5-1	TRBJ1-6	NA	CASSPDGDSPLHF
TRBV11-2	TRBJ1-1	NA	CASSLGRGPLKYLF
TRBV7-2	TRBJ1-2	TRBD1	CASSGQDSNYGYTF
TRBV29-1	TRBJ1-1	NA	CSVDAGNTEAFF
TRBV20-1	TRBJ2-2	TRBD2	CSATSGKPGELFF
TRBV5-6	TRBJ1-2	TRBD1	CASSLEGQGRYGYTF
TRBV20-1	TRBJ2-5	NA	CSPTHFQGPLGETQYF
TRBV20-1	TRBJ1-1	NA	CSARPWENTEAFF
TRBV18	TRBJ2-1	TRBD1	CASSPGTGSRNEQFF
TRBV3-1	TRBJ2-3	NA	CASSPNRGGPDTQYF
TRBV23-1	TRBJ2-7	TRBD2	CASFWLVGTSGSYPYEQYF
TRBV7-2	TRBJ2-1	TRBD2	CASSFQTAGVREQFF
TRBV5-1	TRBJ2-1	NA	CASSLESEQFF
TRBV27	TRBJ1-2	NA	CASSLSGGRSGYTF
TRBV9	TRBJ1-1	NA	CASSPLGVNTEAFF
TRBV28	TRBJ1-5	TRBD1	CASSQPFGDRVRQPQHF
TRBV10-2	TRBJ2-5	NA	CASSVGYQETQYF
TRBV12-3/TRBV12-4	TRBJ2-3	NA	CASSFEGSGTQYF
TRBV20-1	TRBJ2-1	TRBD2	CSARVGTSYEQFF
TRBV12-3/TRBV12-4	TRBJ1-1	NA	CASTLRGWTNTEAFF
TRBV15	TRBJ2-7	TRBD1	CATSRGFPGGTGAYEQYF
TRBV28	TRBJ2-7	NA	CASSSSLPAYEQYF
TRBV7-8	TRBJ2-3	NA	CASSSPGLITDTQYF
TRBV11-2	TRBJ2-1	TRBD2	CASSLGVVYRTSGNEQFF
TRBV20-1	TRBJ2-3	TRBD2	CSARSRGLAGGTQDTQYF
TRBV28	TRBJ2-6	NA	CASRGGANVLTF
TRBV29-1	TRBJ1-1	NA	CSVFMNTEAFF
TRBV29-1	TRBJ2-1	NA	CSVVGDYYNEQFF
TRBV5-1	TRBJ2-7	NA	CASSLAHYEQYF
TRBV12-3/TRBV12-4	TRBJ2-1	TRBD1	CASSTPTGWGSYNEQFF
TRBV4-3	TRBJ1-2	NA	CASSQEHFGGTNYGYTF
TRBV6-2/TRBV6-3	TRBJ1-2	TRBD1	CASSYGTGDRGYTF
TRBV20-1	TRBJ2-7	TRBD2	CSARDYTARRGSEQYF
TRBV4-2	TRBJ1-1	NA	CASSQAGGANTEAFF
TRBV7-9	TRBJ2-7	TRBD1	CASSLSWDRAYEQYF
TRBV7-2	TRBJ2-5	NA	CASSLAPSDQETQYF
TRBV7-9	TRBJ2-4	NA	CASSLVGGPLAKNIQYF
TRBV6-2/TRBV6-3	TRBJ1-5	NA	CASSFDRPISPQPQHF
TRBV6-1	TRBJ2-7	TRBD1	CASSRDRNYEQYF
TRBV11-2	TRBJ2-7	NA	CASKRVRSYEQYF
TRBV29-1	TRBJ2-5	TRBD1	CSVGGQGALRETQYF
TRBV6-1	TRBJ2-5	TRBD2	CASSRLAGGETQYF
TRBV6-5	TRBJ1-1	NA	CASSYSRGAEAFF
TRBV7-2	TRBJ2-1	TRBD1	CASSLDSGGDYNEQFF
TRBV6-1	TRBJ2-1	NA	CASSENRDSSYNEQFF
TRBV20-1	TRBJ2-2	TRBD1	CSAVRQGGTANTGELFF
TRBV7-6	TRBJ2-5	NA	CASSPQGQSNQETQYF
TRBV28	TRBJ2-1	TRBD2	CASSPVWAGDNEQFF
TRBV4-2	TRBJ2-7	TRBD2	CASSQEPSGSYEQYF